Following are 10 T cell receptor beta chains from one sample sequenced in a study of regulatory T cells in long-lasting Graves disease. iRepertoire HTBI primers and Arm-PCR of CDR3 regions built TCR beta libraries. A single record per CDR3 protein comes from TCRdb applying MiXCR to the multiplex PCR reads. The profile shows a few hundred thousand distinct CDR3 sequences, around 20% of them singletons. Time point described: persistent/refractory GD, antithyroid drugs over 5 years with positive TRAb. Scientists built the TCR library using RNA that was extracted from PBMCs. The material was peripheral blood mononuclear cells (PBMCs), obtained when the disease was refractory, from a patient treated with antithyroid drugs. The receptor set was obtained from a female donor with Graves disease.

This chain uses TRBV29-1 with TRBJ1-1, with D unclear. This CDR3 is 15 amino acids long. The germline gives CDR1 SQVTM, CDR2 ANQGSEA. The V gene lost 0 bases and the J gene lost 4 bases, with 15 bases spanning the gap. The CDR3: CSVEDLNLRVTEAFF. For the CDR3, the DNA is TGCAGCGTTGAAGATCTGAATCTCCGGGTCACTGAAGCTTTCTTT. The full variable domain, in which reference TRBV29-1 and TRBJ1-1 provide the parts outside the CDR3, is SAVISQKPSRDICQRGTSLTIQCQVDSQVTMMFWYRQQPGQSLTLIATANQGSEATYESGFVIDKFPISRPNLTFSTLTVSNMSPEDSSIYLCSVEDLNLRVTEAFFGQGTRLTVV.

Regarding this clonotype: A read error may be the cause here, since a much bigger clone is one base away. Because it lacks the conserved phenylalanine or tryptophan at the end, this CDR3 is likely a read error. The rearrangement uses TRBV5-1 and TRBJ2-2; D gene ambiguous. V lost 7 bases and J 2 bases, leaving 12 bases between the germline ends. Germline V gene data show CDR1 as SGHRS and CDR2 as YFSETQ. The CDR3 extends over 14 amino acids. The CDR3 DNA is TGCGCCAGCCACGTCAGGATCAACACCGGGGAGCTGTTTCTT. Translated: CASHVRINTGELFL.

This clonotype was observed a handful of times. The V and J genes are TRBV5-1 and TRBJ2-4; D tentatively reads TRBD1 or TRBD2 (5 bases each). Germline V lookup: CDR1 SGHRS, CDR2 YFSETQ. The V end lost 0 bases, the J end lost 5 bases, and 12 bases lay between the germline ends. The CDR3 runs 15 residues. The CDR3 bases are TGCGCCAGCAGCTTGGGAGGGGCCGGCGAAAACATTCAGTACTTC. It specifies CASSLGGAGENIQYF.

This clonotype was observed many times. This chain uses TRBV28 with TRBJ1-5; D is ambiguous. The CDR3 totals 13 residues. Deletions cut 5 bases from V and 4 bases from J, with 9 bases between. Germline V gene sequence: CDR1 MDHEN, CDR2 SYDVKM. The chain's CDR3 is CASSTPGNQPQHF. The DNA for the CDR3 is TGTGCCAGCAGTACGCCGGGGAATCAGCCCCAGCATTTT.

V gene TRBV12-3 or TRBV12-4 combines with J gene TRBJ2-3, with D unclear. V lost 5 bases and J 2 bases, leaving 14 bases between the germline ends. This CDR3 region has 15 residues. The CDR3 region is CASSQRGAATDTQYF. The CDR3 coding sequence is TGTGCCAGCAGTCAGCGCGGAGCAGCCACAGATACGCAGTATTTT.

V is TRBV5-1 and J is TRBJ2-3, with D tentatively TRBD1 or TRBD2 (5 bases each). The CDR3 loop spans 16 amino acids. V was cut by 0 bases and J by 0 bases, with 11 bases left in between. In germline, CDR1 is SGHRS, CDR2 YFSETQ. The CDR3 sequence: CASSLDGAPSTDTQYF. CDR3 DNA: TGCGCCAGCAGCTTGGACGGGGCACCCAGCACAGATACGCAGTATTTT.

In the case of this clonotype: A much larger clonotype is one base distant, so this may be a read error. Likely a read error: the CDR3 ends without its conserved phenylalanine or tryptophan. V is TRBV2 and J is TRBJ2-7; D not resolved. The CDR3 loop spans 11 amino acids. The ends were cut back, 11 bases at V and 4 bases at J, with 12 bases in the middle. Germline V CDR1 and CDR2: SNHLY, FYNNEI. The DNA for the CDR3 is TGTGCCTCCGCGCGGAGTTACGAGCAGTACCTC. Its translation: CASARSYEQYL.

This clonotype has just a few counts. The chain recombines TRBV20-1 with TRBJ2-7; 8 positions agree with TRBD2. CDR1 is DFQATT, CDR2 SNEGSKA, per germline (reference sequence). This CDR3 has 14 amino acids. The CDR3 nucleotides are TGCGGGCTAGCGGGCCCGGCAATGTCCTACGAGCAGTACTTC. Encoded protein: CGLAGPAMSYEQYF.

This clonotype was found many times. V gene TRBV28 combines with J gene TRBJ1-6; D ambiguous. This CDR3 is 11 amino acids long. From germline, CDR1 is MDHEN and CDR2 SYDVKM. Trimming left V 4 bases short and J 14 bases short, with 9 bases between. CDR3 protein: CASSSYTALHF. The CDR3 DNA sequence: TGTGCCAGCAGTTCCTACACGGCCCTCCACTTT.

The genes are TRBV12-3 or TRBV12-4 and TRBJ1-2; TRBD1 is a possible D gene (5 bases). The CDR3 is 15 amino acids. V was cut by 5 bases and J by 4 bases, with 17 bases left in between. As DNA, the CDR3 is TGTGCCAGCAGTCTGCGTCGGGGCCCGGGCTATGGCTACACCTTC. Amino acids: CASSLRRGPGYGYTF.